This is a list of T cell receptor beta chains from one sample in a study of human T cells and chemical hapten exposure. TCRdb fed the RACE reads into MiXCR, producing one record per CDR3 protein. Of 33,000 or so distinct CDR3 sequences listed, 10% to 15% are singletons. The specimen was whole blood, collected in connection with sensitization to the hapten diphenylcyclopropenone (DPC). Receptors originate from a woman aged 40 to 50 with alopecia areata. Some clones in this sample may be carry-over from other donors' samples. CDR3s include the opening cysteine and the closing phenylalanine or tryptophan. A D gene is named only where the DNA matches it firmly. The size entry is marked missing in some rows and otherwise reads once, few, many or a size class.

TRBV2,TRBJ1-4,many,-,CASSEAGTRGEKLFF,TGTGCCAGCAGTGAAGCTGGGACCCGGGGCGAAAAACTGTTTTTT
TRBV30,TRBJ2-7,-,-,CAWSIVRYEQYF,TGTGCCTGGAGTATCGTCCGCTACGAGCAGTACTTC
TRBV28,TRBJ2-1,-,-,CASSPPDPFHEQFF,TGTGCCAGCAGTCCACCCGACCCATTTCATGAGCAGTTCTTC
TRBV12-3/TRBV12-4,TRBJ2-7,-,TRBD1,CASTHGQVAYF,TGTGCCAGCACCCACGGACAGGTGGCTTACTTC
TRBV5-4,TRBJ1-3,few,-,CASSQGPHSGNTIYF,TGTGCCAGCAGCCAGGGACCCCACTCTGGAAACACCATATATTTT
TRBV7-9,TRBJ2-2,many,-,CASSLGQRELFF,TGTGCCAGCAGCTTAGGCCAGCGGGAGCTGTTTTTT
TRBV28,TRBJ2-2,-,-,CAIEDTGELFF,TGTGCCATCGAGGACACCGGGGAGCTGTTTTTT
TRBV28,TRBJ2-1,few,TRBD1,CASRPPYRGRPGEQFF,TGTGCCAGCAGGCCACCCTACAGGGGGCGCCCCGGTGAGCAGTTCTTC
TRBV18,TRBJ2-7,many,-,CASSLSDGYEQYF,TGTGCCAGCTCACTCTCGGACGGATACGAGCAGTACTTC
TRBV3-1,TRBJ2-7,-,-,CASSQAAAYEQYF,TGTGCCAGCAGCCAAGCGGCAGCCTACGAGCAGTACTTC
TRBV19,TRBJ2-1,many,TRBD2,CASSSLLHSGRVIYNEQFF,TGTGCCAGTAGTTCTCTACTCCATAGCGGGCGTGTGATATACAATGAGCAGTTCTTC
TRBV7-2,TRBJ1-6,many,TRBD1,CASSPGTGDNSPLHF,TGTGCCAGCAGCCCGGGGACAGGAGATAATTCACCCCTCCACTTT
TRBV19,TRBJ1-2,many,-,CASRLNPQDNGYTF,TGTGCCAGTAGGTTAAATCCCCAGGATAATGGCTACACCTTC
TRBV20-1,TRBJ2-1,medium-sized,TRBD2,CSAGGLSSYNEQFF,TGCAGTGCGGGGGGACTAAGCTCCTACAATGAGCAGTTCTTC
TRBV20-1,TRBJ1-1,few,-,CSARGQTIEAFF,TGCAGTGCTAGAGGACAGACTATTGAAGCTTTCTTT
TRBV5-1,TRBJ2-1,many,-,CASSLPGYSNEQFF,TGCGCCAGCAGCTTGCCGGGGTACTCCAATGAGCAGTTCTTC
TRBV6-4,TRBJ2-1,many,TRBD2,CASATSGGAYEQFF,TGTGCCAGCGCGACTAGCGGGGGGGCATATGAGCAGTTCTTC
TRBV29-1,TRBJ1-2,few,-,CSVAGSDYGYTF,TGCAGCGTTGCCGGGTCGGACTATGGCTACACCTTC
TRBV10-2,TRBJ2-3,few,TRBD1,CASQDRAGTDTQYF,TGCGCCAGCCAAGACAGGGCTGGCACAGATACGCAGTATTTT
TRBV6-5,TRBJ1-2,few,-,CASSAQDWGYTF,TGTGCCAGCAGTGCCCAAGATTGGGGCTACACCTTC
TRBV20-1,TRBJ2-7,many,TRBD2,CSASLAGTSSYEQYF,TGCAGTGCATCTCTAGCGGGGACAAGCTCCTACGAGCAGTACTTC
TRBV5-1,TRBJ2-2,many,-,CASSLKVAENTGELFF,TGCGCCAGCAGCTTGAAAGTAGCGGAGAACACCGGGGAGCTGTTTTTT
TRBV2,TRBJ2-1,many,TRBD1,CASSAGTEYNEQFF,TGTGCCAGCAGTGCCGGGACAGAGTACAATGAGCAGTTCTTC
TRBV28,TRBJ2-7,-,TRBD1,CASSLLGQGAYEQYF,TGTGCCAGCAGTTTACTTGGGCAGGGGGCCTACGAGCAGTACTTC
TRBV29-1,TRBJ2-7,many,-,CSVGDRNSYEQYF,TGCAGCGTTGGCGACAGGAACTCCTACGAGCAGTACTTC
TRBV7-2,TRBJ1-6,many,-,CASSLERHYNSPLHF,TGTGCCAGCAGCTTAGAGAGGCATTATAATTCACCCCTCCACTTT
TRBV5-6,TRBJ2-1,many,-,CASSGVGNEQFF,TGTGCCAGCAGCGGAGTTGGGAATGAGCAGTTCTTC
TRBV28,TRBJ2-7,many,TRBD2,CASQAPLGGRVSYEQYF,TGTGCCAGCCAAGCCCCCTTGGGCGGGAGGGTGTCCTACGAGCAGTACTTC
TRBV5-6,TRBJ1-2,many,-,CASSLIGGYTF,TGTGCCAGTAGCTTAATAGGTGGCTACACCTTC
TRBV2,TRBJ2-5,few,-,CASKEIVQETQYF,TGTGCCAGCAAGGAGATCGTCCAAGAGACCCAGTACTTC
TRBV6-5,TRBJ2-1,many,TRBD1,CASSSGQGGSYNEQFF,TGTGCCAGCAGTTCGGGACAGGGGGGCTCCTACAATGAGCAGTTCTTC
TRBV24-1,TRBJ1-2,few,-,CATSALSGYGYTF,TGTGCCACCAGTGCCTTATCCGGGTATGGCTACACCTTC
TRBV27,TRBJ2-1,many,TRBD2,CASRVRGLLVYNEQFF,TGTGCCAGCCGTGTTCGGGGACTATTAGTCTACAATGAGCAGTTCTTC
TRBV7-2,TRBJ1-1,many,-,CASSLVGYAFF,TGTGCCAGCAGCTTAGTTGGGTACGCTTTCTTT
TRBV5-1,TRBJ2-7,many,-,CASSSLVGVTSYEQYF,TGCGCCAGCAGCTCGCTTGTCGGGGTTACCTCCTACGAGCAGTACTTC
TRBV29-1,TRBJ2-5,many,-,CSVGTSLFQETQYF,TGCAGCGTTGGTACATCCCTCTTCCAAGAGACCCAGTACTTC
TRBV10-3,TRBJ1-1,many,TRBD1,CAISAPGQGREAFF,TGTGCCATCAGTGCCCCGGGACAGGGCAGGGAAGCTTTCTTT
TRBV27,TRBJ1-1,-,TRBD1,CASSQGQGATEAFF,TGTGCCAGCAGCCAAGGACAGGGAGCCACTGAAGCTTTCTTT
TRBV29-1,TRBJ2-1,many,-,CSADNEQFF,TGCAGCGCAGACAATGAGCAGTTCTTC
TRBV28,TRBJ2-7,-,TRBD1,CASSFQGRGNYEQYF,TGTGCCAGCAGTTTCCAAGGCAGGGGGAACTACGAGCAGTACTTC